A single TCR beta chain is shown here with its context. This sample stems from a study of identical twins. This CDR3 comprises 15 residues. V dropped 2 bases and J dropped 3 bases, with 13 bases sitting between them. TCRdb used MiXCR to reprocess the 5' RACE reads, holding one entry per CDR3 protein. The sample carries around 250,000 distinct CDR3 sequences, approximately 7% recorded once. The sample also formed part of further work on yellow fever vaccine responses in identical twins.

The genes are TRBV12-3 or TRBV12-4 and TRBJ2-5, with D unclear. The source material was memory (CD45RO+) T cells sorted from blood. The sequence derives from a woman between 18 and 29 years old in good health. The CDR3 here is CASSLYALGKETQYF. CDR3 bases: TGTGCCAGCAGTTTATACGCTTTAGGGAAAGAGACCCAGTACTTC.